These 9 T cell receptor beta chains originate from one sample sequenced in a study of shared clonotypes between healthy human individuals. Profiled with immunoSEQ multiplex PCR; TCRdb holds only in-frame clones, not every one. The sample records some 300,000 clones, 70% to 75% being singletons. The sequenced material came from memory CD4+ T cells sorted from blood. The subset: CD45RA-negative fraction. Receptors were obtained from a young man in good health.

This chain links TRBV7-8 with TRBJ2-5; D gene ambiguous. Trimming took off 6 bases at V and 5 bases at J, with 16 bases between the two ends. Germline V gene data show CDR1 as SGHVS and CDR2 as FQNEAQ. This CDR3 spans 14 amino acids. In DNA, the CDR3 is TGTGCCAGCAGTAAAGCTCCGGGTCGGGAGACCCAGTACTTC. Translation gives CASSKAPGRETQYF.

The chain combines TRBV28 with TRBJ2-5; D call uncertain. The CDR3 sequence is 12 residues long. Germline lookup yields CDR1 MDHEN and CDR2 SYDVKM. The germline V and J ends were trimmed by 3 bases and 5 bases, with 7 bases remaining between them. The CDR3 protein is CASSLPWETQYF. The DNA of the CDR3 is TGTGCCAGCAGTTTGCCTTGGGAGACCCAGTACTTC. The variable domain in full, with the rest retrieved from reference TRBV28 and TRBJ2-5, is DVKVTQSSRYLVKRTGEKVFLECVQDMDHENMFWYRQDPGLGLRLIYFSYDVKMKEKGDIPEGYSVSREKKERFSLILESASTNQTSMYLCASSLPWETQYFGPGTRLLVL.

This clone came up many times. The chain joins TRBV2 to TRBJ1-2; D is perhaps TRBD1 (6 bases). The CDR3 is made up of 14 amino acids. The germline gives CDR1 SNHLY, CDR2 FYNNEI. V lost 6 bases to trimming and J lost 4 bases, with 15 bases between them. DNA for the CDR3: TGTGCCAGCAGCCGGGACACCGCTGGCTATGGCTACACCTTC. Translation gives CASSRDTAGYGYTF.

Only a few counts were recorded for this clone. CDR3 sequence: CASSLSPGVPEQFF. The DNA of the CDR3 is TGTGCCAGCAGCTTAAGCCCCGGCGTCCCTGAGCAGTTCTTC. This chain links TRBV7-2 with TRBJ2-1; the D is unclear. From germline, CDR1 is SGHTA and CDR2 FQGNSA. The ends were cut back, 2 bases at V and 9 bases at J, with 14 bases in the middle. This CDR3 has 14 amino acids.

This clone was detected a few times. J is TRBJ2-7 and V is TRBV30; TRBD1 matches at 8 bases. This CDR3 contains 14 residues. Germline V gives CDR1 GTSNPN, CDR2 SVGIG (reference sequence). V lost 3 bases, J lost 1 base, and 5 bases stayed unmatched. The CDR3 DNA reads as TGTGCCTGGAGAAGGGACAGGTTATCCTACGAGCAGTACTTC. Its protein product is CAWRRDRLSYEQYF.

This sequence joins TRBV10-2 and TRBJ2-3; D might be TRBD2 (5 bases). The V and J ends lost 3 bases and 6 bases respectively, with 16 bases between them. CDR1 and CDR2 from the germline V gene are WSHSY and SAAADI. The CDR3 consists of 15 residues. CDR3 protein: CASSDGSVPGDTQYF. The CDR3 coding sequence is TGCGCCAGCAGTGATGGCTCCGTCCCGGGGGATACGCAGTATTTT.

The gene calls are TRBV14 and TRBJ2-7; 9 positions agree with TRBD1. J lost 1 base, V lost 5 bases, and 9 bases had no gene match. CDR1 SGHDN and CDR2 FVKESK come from the germline V gene. The CDR3 has 16 residues. This CDR3 is CASSYRGGTGSYEQYF. DNA of the CDR3: TGTGCCAGCAGCTACAGAGGCGGGACAGGGTCCTACGAGCAGTACTTC.

The chain has TRBV7-9 and TRBJ1-3; unclear D gene. The length of the CDR3 is 13 residues. V gave up 2 bases and J gave up 4 bases, with 6 bases separating them. In germline, CDR1 is SEHNR, CDR2 FQNEAQ (reference sequence). The chain's CDR3 is CASSLPAGNTIYF. The CDR3 bases are TGTGCCAGCAGCTTACCGGCCGGAAACACCATATATTTT.

The chain carries TRBV7-9 and TRBJ2-3, with D tentatively TRBD2 (6 bases). V lost 8 bases and J lost 2, with 26 bases in between. The CDR3 is 18 residues long. Germline-derived CDR1 and CDR2 are SEHNR and FQNEAQ (reference sequence). Here the CDR3 DNA reads TGTGCCAGCGTCCTGGGAGGCGTAGCGCGACGAACCACAGATACGCAGTATTTT. This translates into CASVLGGVARRTTDTQYF.